These 24 T cell receptor beta chains came from one sample sequenced in a study of blood T cell repertoires in COVID-19. Here immunoSEQ multiplex PCR was the method, and the copy in TCRdb shows in-frame clones only, minus some. The sample yields about 26,000 clones, 75% to 85% seen once. Sequenced: peripheral blood. The source of these receptors is a man of 80 years or more with active or convalescent COVID-19.

The genes are TRBV10-3 and TRBJ1-1; D may be TRBD1 (5 bases). Trimming stripped 2 bases from V and 6 bases from J, with 13 bases between. CDR1 is ENHRY and CDR2 is SYGVKD in the germline V gene. This CDR3 comprises 14 residues. The chain's CDR3 is CAISEPGRAAEAFF. For the CDR3, the DNA is TGTGCCATCAGTGAGCCAGGGCGTGCGGCTGAAGCTTTCTTT.

This clone showed up just once. The chain carries TRBV27 and TRBJ2-2, with 7 bases lining up with TRBD2. The CDR3 sequence is 17 residues long. CDR1 is MNHEY, CDR2 SMNVEV, per germline (reference sequence). The V gene end was trimmed by 4 bases and the J gene end by 5 bases; junction bases not matched to a gene: 13. DNA for the CDR3: TGTGCCAGCAGTTCCCTTTTAGGAGCGGGAAAGACCGGGGAGCTGTTTTTT. It encodes CASSSLLGAGKTGELFF.

The rearrangement uses TRBV6-5 and TRBJ1-6; D not certain. CDR1 is MNHEY, CDR2 SVGAGI, per germline. The V gene lost 6 bases and the J gene lost 5 bases, with 11 bases spanning the gap. This CDR3 region has 14 residues. CDR3 in DNA: TGTGCCAGCAGGCCAGGCCCTAATAATTCACCCCTCCACTTT. Translation gives CASRPGPNNSPLHF.

The chain combines TRBV3-1 (or the pseudogene TRBV3-2) with TRBJ2-1; 12 bases line up with TRBD2. Germline CDR1 and CDR2: LGHDT and YNNKEL (reference sequence). Unmatched junction bases numbered 2, after V lost 2 bases and J lost 9 bases. The CDR3 length is 14 residues. The DNA for the CDR3 is TGTGCCAGCAGCCAAACTAGCGGGGGGCTTGAGCAGTTCTTC. It codes for CASSQTSGGLEQFF.

This sequence joins TRBV6-5 and TRBJ2-3, with TRBD2 as a possible D gene (6 bases). With 6 bases removed from V and 6 bases from J, the gap between germline ends came to 16 bases. Germline assignment: CDR1 MNHEY and CDR2 SVGAGI. This CDR3 spans 14 amino acids. CDR3 DNA sequence: TGTGCCAGCAGGGGAGGACGCCCGGGGGATACGCAGTATTTT. Amino acid sequence: CASRGGRPGDTQYF.

The V call is TRBV7-2, the J call TRBJ2-7, with D possibly being TRBD1 (6 bases). V gave up 3 bases and J gave up 6 bases, with 15 bases separating them. The CDR3 has 14 amino acids. Germline V lookup: CDR1 SGHTA, CDR2 FQGNSA. The CDR3: CASSFSGTNAEQYF. The CDR3, as DNA: TGTGCCAGCAGCTTTTCCGGGACAAATGCCGAGCAGTACTTC.

This clone was recorded a few times. The chain is built from TRBV5-1 and TRBJ2-5; TRBD1 aligns across 12 bases. V gave up 4 bases and J gave up 2 bases; unmatched junction bases: 6. The CDR3 runs to 16 residues. Germline CDR1 reads SGHRS; CDR2 reads YFSETQ. CDR3 in DNA: TGCGCCAGCAGCACCGGGGACAGGGGGCATCAAGAGACCCAGTACTTC. This translates into CASSTGDRGHQETQYF.

This clone was detected once. The chain carries TRBV2 and TRBJ1-5; no firm D call. The CDR3 runs 14 residues. Germline V gives CDR1 SNHLY, CDR2 FYNNEI. V lost 5 bases, J lost 0 bases, and 8 bases lay in between. The CDR3, as DNA: TGTGCCAGCAGTCGACTTAATAGCAATCAGCCCCAGCATTTT. This codes for CASSRLNSNQPQHF.

The V call is TRBV5-8, the J call TRBJ1-6, with unresolved D. Trimming stripped 0 bases from V and 8 bases from J, with 9 bases between. CDR3 length: 14 amino acids. CDR1 is SGHTS and CDR2 is YDEGEE in the germline V gene. The CDR3 reads CASSLEGVHSPLHF. In DNA form, the CDR3 reads TGTGCCAGCAGCTTGGAGGGAGTCCATTCACCCCTCCACTTT.

The chain recombines TRBV15 with TRBJ1-6; D is uncertain. Trimming pared 0 bases from V and 9 bases from J, leaving 6 bases between. The CDR3 contains 13 residues. Germline V gene sequence: CDR1 LNHNV, CDR2 YYDKDF (reference sequence). The DNA of the CDR3 is TGTGCCACCAGCAGAGACCTTCGTTCACCCCTCCACTTT. It codes for CATSRDLRSPLHF. Using reference TRBV15 and TRBJ1-6 for the parts outside the CDR3, the full variable domain is DAMVIQNPRYQVTQFGKPVTLSCSQTLNHNVMYWYQQKSSQAPKLLFHYYDKDFNNEADTPDNFQSRRPNTSFCFLDIRSPGLGDTAMYLCATSRDLRSPLHFGNGTRLTVT.

This chain links TRBV5-1 with TRBJ2-2, with 11 nucleotides matching TRBD2. The CDR3 runs to 18 residues. The trim removed 3 bases at V and 1 base at J, leaving 8 bases unmatched. Germline loops: CDR1 SGHRS, CDR2 YFSETQ. The DNA for the CDR3 is TGCGCCAGCAGCTCGGGACTAGCGGACTCACTGAACACCGGGGAGCTGTTTTTT. Protein product: CASSSGLADSLNTGELFF.

In its sample, this clone was seen a few times. The rearrangement uses TRBV2 and TRBJ1-1; perhaps TRBD1 as D (6 bases). The CDR3 extends over 15 amino acids. V dropped 5 bases and J dropped 0 bases, with 13 bases sitting between them. Germline V gene data show CDR1 as SNHLY and CDR2 as FYNNEI. The CDR3 sequence: CASSPRGLMNTEAFF. CDR3 in DNA: TGTGCCAGCAGTCCCAGGGGTCTCATGAACACTGAAGCTTTCTTT.

The V gene is TRBV19, the J gene TRBJ1-5, with TRBD1 matching 10 bases. There are 16 residues in the CDR3. J lost 6 bases, V lost 7 bases, and 12 bases had no gene match. CDR1 LNHDA and CDR2 SQIVND come from the germline V gene (reference sequence). The CDR3 protein is CASNSRDRGVGQPQHF. CDR3 DNA: TGTGCCAGTAACAGCCGGGACAGGGGCGTGGGTCAGCCCCAGCATTTT.

The sample holds a few counts of this clone. The chain carries TRBV5-1 and TRBJ1-1, with 7 positions matching TRBD1. The CDR3 extends over 15 amino acids. V lost 4 bases, J lost 4 bases, and 10 bases stayed unmatched. The V gene's germline CDR1 is SGHRS and CDR2 YFSETQ. The CDR3: CASSLQDPGGTEAFF. The CDR3 DNA is TGCGCCAGCAGCCTACAAGACCCAGGGGGCACTGAAGCTTTCTTT.

The genes are TRBV2 and TRBJ2-2; D unresolved. Germline-derived CDR1 and CDR2 are SNHLY and FYNNEI. The V and J ends lost 1 base and 1 base respectively, with 7 bases between them. The CDR3 runs 15 residues. DNA of the CDR3: TGTGCCAGCAGTGAAGTACTTCAGAACACCGGGGAGCTGTTTTTT. Protein sequence: CASSEVLQNTGELFF.

The chain carries TRBV5-1 and TRBJ2-7, with D possibly TRBD2 on 6 matching bases. The germline V gene has CDR1 SGHRS and CDR2 YFSETQ. This CDR3 region has 15 residues. With 4 bases removed from V and 0 bases from J, the gap between germline ends came to 14 bases. CDR3 sequence: CASSRWDSSSYEQYF. The DNA of the CDR3 is TGCGCCAGCAGCAGGTGGGACTCGAGCTCCTACGAGCAGTACTTC. The entire variable domain, with the rest obtained from reference TRBV5-1 and TRBJ2-7, is as follows: KAGVTQTPRYLIKTRGQQVTLSCSPISGHRSVSWYQQTPGQGLQFLFEYFSETQRNKGNFPGRFSGRQFSNSRSEMNVSTLELGDSALYLCASSRWDSSSYEQYFGPGTRLTVT.

The chain recombines TRBV7-3 with TRBJ2-3; perhaps TRBD2 as D (5 bases). The CDR3 consists of 15 residues. V lost 0 bases to trimming and J lost 0 bases, with 7 bases between them. The V gene's germline CDR1 is SGHTA and CDR2 FQGTGA. As DNA, the CDR3 is TGTGCCAGCAGCTTAACCAGGACTAGCACAGATACGCAGTATTTT. It is translated as CASSLTRTSTDTQYF.

The CDR3 DNA is TGTGCCGTCTGCCGGGGGAGCAATCAGCCCCAGCATTTT. Its translation is CAVCRGSNQPQHF. The chain couples TRBV12-3 or TRBV12-4 to TRBJ1-5, with D perhaps TRBD1 (5 bases). V gave up 11 bases and J gave up 1 base, with 12 bases separating them. CDR3 length equals 13 residues.

Only one count was recorded for this clone. This chain uses TRBV12-3 or TRBV12-4 with TRBJ2-3; no reliable D call. This CDR3 is built from 13 residues. V lost 2 bases and J lost 4, with 7 bases in between. The CDR3 sequence: CASSLLVADTQYF. CDR3 bases: TGTGCCAGCAGTTTACTAGTCGCAGATACGCAGTATTTT.

The chain couples TRBV5-4 to TRBJ2-3, with TRBD2 matching over 9 bases. The CDR3 loop spans 14 amino acids. V shed 3 bases, J shed 2 bases, and the junction held 1 base outside the gene matches. CDR1 and CDR2 from the germline V gene are SGHNT and YYREEE (reference sequence). CDR3 sequence: CASSWTSATDTQYF. The CDR3 DNA sequence: TGTGCCAGCAGCTGGACTAGCGCCACAGATACGCAGTATTTT.

The rearrangement uses TRBV15 and TRBJ1-4, with D perhaps matching TRBD1 (6 bases). CDR3 length equals 17 residues. Per the germline V gene, CDR1 is LNHNV and CDR2 is YYDKDF (reference sequence). Trimming removed 1 base from V and 7 bases from J, with 19 bases in between. CDR3 region: CATSRGLNSQGREKLFF. CDR3 coding DNA: TGTGCCACCAGCAGAGGCCTGAATAGTCAGGGGCGTGAAAAACTGTTTTTT.

DNA for the CDR3: TGTGCCAGCTCACCTGGACTCTTCCATGAGCAGTTCTTC. Protein sequence: CASSPGLFHEQFF. V usage is TRBV18 and J usage is TRBJ2-1; maybe TRBD2 (5 bases). The V gene lost 3 bases and the J gene lost 8 bases, with 11 bases spanning the gap. Germline V gives CDR1 KGHSH, CDR2 LQKENI. This CDR3 is 13 amino acids long.

This clone was seen more than once but under ten times. The chain has TRBV7-2 and TRBJ2-7; D ambiguous. V lost 5 bases, J lost 3 bases, and 8 bases lay in between. The germline V gene encodes CDR1 SGHTA and CDR2 FQGNSA. The CDR3 length is 12 residues. DNA of the CDR3: TGTGCCAGCAGCCCCCAAAACTACGAGCAGTACTTC. Translated, it gives CASSPQNYEQYF.

The rearrangement links TRBV2 to TRBJ2-7, with TRBD1 identical over 7 bases. Germline V lookup: CDR1 SNHLY, CDR2 FYNNEI. This CDR3 has 13 residues. After removal of 6 bases from V and 9 bases from J, the junction contained 11 bases not matched to a gene. This CDR3 reads CASSETGTAVQYF. DNA of the CDR3: TGTGCCAGCAGCGAGACCGGGACAGCTGTGCAGTACTTC. Full variable domain (remainder filled in from reference TRBV2 and TRBJ2-7): EPEVTQTPSHQVTQMGQEVILRCVPISNHLYFYWYRQILGQKVEFLVSFYNNEISEKSEIFDDQFSVERPDGSNFTLKIRSTKLEDSAMYFCASSETGTAVQYFGPGTRLTVT.